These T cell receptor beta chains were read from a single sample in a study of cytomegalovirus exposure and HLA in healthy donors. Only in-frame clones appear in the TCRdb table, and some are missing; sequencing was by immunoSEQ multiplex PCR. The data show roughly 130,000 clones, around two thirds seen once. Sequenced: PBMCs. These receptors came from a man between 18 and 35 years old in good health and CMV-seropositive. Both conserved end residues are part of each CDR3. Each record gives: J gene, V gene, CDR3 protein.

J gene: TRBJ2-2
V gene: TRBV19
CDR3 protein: CASSALGRGAGELFF

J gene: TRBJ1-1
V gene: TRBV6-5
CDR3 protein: CASIGTGGTEAFF

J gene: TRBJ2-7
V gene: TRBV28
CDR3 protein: CASSLLSGAAPEQYF

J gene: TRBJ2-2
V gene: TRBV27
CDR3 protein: CASSLEQGYDGELFF

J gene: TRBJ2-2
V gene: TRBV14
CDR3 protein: CASSPSRVNTGELFF

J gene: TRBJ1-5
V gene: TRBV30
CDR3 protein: CAWSVPGGNQPQHF

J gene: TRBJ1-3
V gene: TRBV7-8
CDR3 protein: CASSVAGTGGAIYF

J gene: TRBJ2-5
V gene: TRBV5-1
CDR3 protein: CASSSGTSGGETQYF

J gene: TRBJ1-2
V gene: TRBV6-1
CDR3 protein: CASRSQGAGYGYTF

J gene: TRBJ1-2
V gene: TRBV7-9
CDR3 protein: CASSRTGGKDYGYTF

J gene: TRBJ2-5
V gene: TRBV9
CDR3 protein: CASSVNFRGGTQYF